Below, 10 T cell receptor beta chains from the same sample are listed, as sequenced in a study of blood T cell repertoires in COVID-19. Some clones are missing from TCRdb's copy, which holds only in-frame ones; the method was immunoSEQ multiplex PCR. The top ten clones hold around 8% of a sample with roughly 180,000 clones, approximately 85% of them seen once. The material sequenced was peripheral blood. The origin of the receptors is a woman aged 55-69 years with acute or convalescent COVID-19.

This clone has just one count. This chain links TRBV9 with TRBJ1-5, with D possibly being TRBD1 (6 bases). The V and J ends lost 1 base and 5 bases respectively, with 10 bases between them. The CDR3 loop spans 14 amino acids. Germline CDR1 SGDLS, CDR2 YYNGEE. CDR3 sequence (DNA): TGTGCCAGCAGCGTATTTGGGGGCGATCAGCCCCAGCATTTT. Encoded protein: CASSVFGGDQPQHF.

This chain uses TRBV6-5 with TRBJ1-5; 7 positions agree with TRBD1. Germline loops: CDR1 MNHEY, CDR2 SVGAGI. There are 15 residues in the CDR3. The junction had 4 bases not matched to a gene; V was cut back by 5 bases and J by 0 bases. CDR3 bases: TGTGCCAGCAGTACCCGGGACAGTAGCAATCAGCCCCAGCATTTT. This encodes CASSTRDSSNQPQHF.

The chain links TRBV27 to TRBJ2-3, with 7 bases identical to TRBD2. CDR3 length: 15 residues. Germline V CDR1 and CDR2: MNHEY, SMNVEV (reference sequence). Trimming at V came to 8 bases and at J to 5 bases, leaving 13 bases not matched to a gene. The CDR3 loop reads CASQPPGLPLDTQYF. The CDR3 nucleotides read TGTGCCAGCCAACCCCCGGGACTACCTTTAGATACGCAGTATTTT.

V gene TRBV6-5 combines with J gene TRBJ2-3; 12 bases map to TRBD2. J was trimmed by 1 base and V by 7 bases; bases with no gene match: 3. CDR1 and CDR2 from the germline V gene are MNHEY and SVGAGI. The CDR3 has 15 residues. The chain's CDR3 is CASTSSGRGTDTQYF. In nucleotides, the CDR3 is TGTGCCAGCACCTCTAGCGGGAGGGGCACAGATACGCAGTATTTT.

The rearrangement uses TRBV5-4 and TRBJ2-1; 10 positions match TRBD2. The trim removed 5 bases at V and 6 bases at J, leaving 11 bases unmatched. The CDR3 sequence is 16 residues long. The germline gives CDR1 SGHNT, CDR2 YYREEE (reference sequence). For the CDR3, the DNA is TGTGCCAGCAGTAGGACTAGCGGACCCCCGCGCAATGAGCAGTTCTTC. Its protein product is CASSRTSGPPRNEQFF.

Notes on this clone: Other DNA sequences in the same sample also yield this CDR3. V is TRBV30 and J is TRBJ1-5; no firm D call. The CDR3 is made up of 14 amino acids. Germline CDR1 is GTSNPN and CDR2 is SVGIG (reference sequence). With 0 bases removed from V and 2 bases from J, the gap between germline ends came to 8 bases. In nucleotides, the CDR3 is TGTGCCTGGAGTGTATCCGGTGGCAATCAGCCCCAGCATTTT. Its protein is CAWSVSGGNQPQHF.

The chain links TRBV25-1 to TRBJ1-6, with D possibly TRBD1 on 5 matching bases. This CDR3 region has 15 residues. The germline CDR1 and CDR2 sequences are MGHDK and SYGVNS. V dropped 5 bases and J dropped 5 bases, with 13 bases sitting between them. The chain's CDR3 is CASSHTGGNNSPLHF. The DNA for the CDR3 is TGTGCCAGCAGTCATACGGGGGGTAATAATTCACCCCTCCACTTT.

This sequence joins TRBV14 and TRBJ2-1, with 8 bases aligning to TRBD1. After removal of 2 bases from V and 6 bases from J, the junction contained 3 bases not matched to a gene. Germline assignment: CDR1 SGHDN and CDR2 FVKESK. This CDR3 has 14 amino acids. The CDR3 is CASSQWTGPNEQFF. Written as DNA, the CDR3 is TGTGCCAGCAGCCAATGGACAGGGCCCAATGAGCAGTTCTTC. Variable domain in full (rest from reference TRBV14 and TRBJ2-1): EAGVTQFPSHSVIEKGQTVTLRCDPISGHDNLYWYRRVMGKEIKFLLHFVKESKQDESGMPNNRFLAERTGGTYSTLKVQPAELEDSGVYFCASSQWTGPNEQFFGPGTRLTVL.

Here the CDR3 DNA reads TGCGCCAGCAGCTTGGGGCAGTCGAACACTGAAGCTTTCTTT. Protein sequence: CASSLGQSNTEAFF. The chain uses TRBV5-1 and TRBJ1-1; no definite D call. Germline assignment: CDR1 SGHRS and CDR2 YFSETQ. The CDR3 covers 14 residues. Trimming shortened V by 0 bases and J by 1 base, and 7 bases separated the two germline ends. Using reference TRBV5-1 and TRBJ1-1 for the parts outside the CDR3, the full variable domain is KAGVTQTPRYLIKTRGQQVTLSCSPISGHRSVSWYQQTPGQGLQFLFEYFSETQRNKGNFPGRFSGRQFSNSRSEMNVSTLELGDSALYLCASSLGQSNTEAFFGQGTRLTVV.

This clone was found once. The chain is built from TRBV6-5 and TRBJ1-2; D is unresolved. V lost 5 bases and J 2 bases, leaving 6 bases between the germline ends. This CDR3 is built from 12 residues. Germline V lookup: CDR1 MNHEY, CDR2 SVGAGI. The CDR3 protein is CASSTPNYGYTF. DNA for the CDR3: TGTGCCAGCAGTACACCAAACTATGGCTACACCTTC.